The rows below give T cell receptor beta chains drawn from one sample of a study of CD8+CD57+ T cells in acquired aplastic anemia. TCRdb recomputed calls from the reads with MiXCR, one row per CDR3 protein. The table lists roughly 150,000 distinct CDR3 sequences, around half of them singletons. The sequenced material came from sorted CD4+, CD8+, or CD8+CD57+ T cells (not recorded which) from PBMCs. Every receptor here comes from a human donor with aplastic anemia. CDR3s include the opening cysteine and the closing phenylalanine or tryptophan. D genes are given only for firm matches. Not every row has a clone size; where given, it reads once, few, many or a size class.

CDR3nt,CDR3aa,abundance,v_gene,d_gene,len,j_gene
TGTGCCAGTAGACATAGTCAGTCTGGAGCTTTCTTT,CASRHSQSGAFF,.,TRBV19,.,12,TRBJ1-1
TGTGCCAGCAGTGACAGGGTTTTTGGCTACACCTTC,CASSDRVFGYTF,many,TRBV12-3/TRBV12-4,TRBD1,12,TRBJ1-2
TGTGCCAGCAGCAAACCGGGACTAGCGGGGAGTGAGGGAAACATTCAGTACTTC,CASSKPGLAGSEGNIQYF,.,TRBV4-2,TRBD2,18,TRBJ2-4
TGCGCCAGCAGCCAAGCGTCGGGGGGGACCAATGAGCAGTTCTTC,CASSQASGGTNEQFF,many,TRBV4-3,TRBD2,15,TRBJ2-1
TGCAGCGTTGAAGGTGACAGGGGGCGTCATGGCTACACCTTC,CSVEGDRGRHGYTF,.,TRBV29-1,TRBD1,14,TRBJ1-2
TGTGCCAGTAGCCCAGGGGCAGGTCACTATGGCTACACCTTC,CASSPGAGHYGYTF,.,TRBV19,.,14,TRBJ1-2
TGTGCCAGCAGCTTAGTCACGAACACTGAAGCTTTCTTT,CASSLVTNTEAFF,.,TRBV7-2,.,13,TRBJ1-1
TGTGCCAGCAGCAGAGGACAGGGGGCAATTGAGCAGTTCTTC,CASSRGQGAIEQFF,many,TRBV6-4,TRBD1,14,TRBJ2-1
TGCAGTGCTAGAGAAACTAGCTTAAATACGCAGTATTTT,CSARETSLNTQYF,many,TRBV20-1,.,13,TRBJ2-3
TGTGCCAGCAAGGGATCTAATTCACCCCTCCACTTT,CASKGSNSPLHF,once,TRBV2,.,12,TRBJ1-6
TGTGCCATCAGACCAACAGGGTTGGGTGAGCAGTTCTTC,CAIRPTGLGEQFF,many,TRBV10-3,.,13,TRBJ2-1
TGTGCCAGCAGCTTAGGACCGTTGGATGAAAAACTGTTTTTT,CASSLGPLDEKLFF,many,TRBV5-4,.,14,TRBJ1-4
TGTGCCAGCTCACCTGCCGGGAATCAGCCCCAGCATTTT,CASSPAGNQPQHF,few,TRBV18,.,13,TRBJ1-5
TGTGCCAGCAGCTTAGTCCTTACAGGGGCTCGTGGCTACACCTTC,CASSLVLTGARGYTF,.,TRBV7-2,TRBD1,15,TRBJ1-2
TGTGCCACCAGCAGAGACACCGGGGAGCTGTTTTTT,CATSRDTGELFF,.,TRBV15,.,12,TRBJ2-2
TGTGCCAGCAGCTTAGGGGCGGCGGGGACCCTTAGCGGCTACACCTTC,CASSLGAAGTLSGYTF,many,TRBV11-2,.,16,TRBJ1-2
TGTGCCAGCCAGAGGCGGAACACTGAAGCTTTCTTT,CASQRRNTEAFF,.,TRBV2,.,12,TRBJ1-1
TGTGCCAGCAGTTTATATGGGACGAGCACCGGGGAGCTGTTTTTT,CASSLYGTSTGELFF,many,TRBV12-3/TRBV12-4,.,15,TRBJ2-2
TGCGCCAGCACCCCGGGACAGGGGGCTCTACTCGATGGCTACACCTTC,CASTPGQGALLDGYTF,few,TRBV5-1,TRBD1,16,TRBJ1-2
TGTGCCAGCAGCCGGGACAGGGAGAACTATGGCTACACCTTC,CASSRDRENYGYTF,many,TRBV5-6,TRBD1,14,TRBJ1-2
TGTGCCAGCAGCGAAGGGGGGTATCAGCCCCAGCATTTT,CASSEGGYQPQHF,few,TRBV3-1,.,13,TRBJ1-5
TGCAGTGCTAGTTGGACAGGGAGGAACGAGCAGTACTTC,CSASWTGRNEQYF,.,TRBV20-1,TRBD1,13,TRBJ2-7
TGTGCCAGCAGGGGGACTAGCGGGGTTCTCAAGCAGTACTTC,CASRGTSGVLKQYF,once,TRBV2,TRBD2,14,TRBJ2-7
TGTGCCAGCAGCGGTACCCTGGGGAGGGCTGACACTGAAGCTTTCTTT,CASSGTLGRADTEAFF,many,TRBV5-5,.,16,TRBJ1-1
TGTGCCAGCAGCGTAGACGGGGGGAGCACAGATACGCAGTATTTT,CASSVDGGSTDTQYF,many,TRBV9,TRBD2,15,TRBJ2-3
TGTGCCATCAGTCCGGGACAGGCCAAGGGAACTGAAGCTTTCTTT,CAISPGQAKGTEAFF,.,TRBV10-3,TRBD1,15,TRBJ1-1
TGTGCCAGCAGTTTTCCAAGCCAGGACGGTAACTATGGCTACACCTTC,CASSFPSQDGNYGYTF,.,TRBV12-3/TRBV12-4,.,16,TRBJ1-2
TGTGCCTGGAGTGTGGGGGGAAATCAGCCCCAGCATTTT,CAWSVGGNQPQHF,.,TRBV30,.,13,TRBJ1-5
TGTGCCAGCAGCAAGGGACAGGGATACGAGCAGTACTTC,CASSKGQGYEQYF,once,TRBV7-9,TRBD1,13,TRBJ2-7
TGTGCCAGTGGGGACAGGGGGCGCGGTGAAAAACTGTTTTTT,CASGDRGRGEKLFF,.,TRBV19,TRBD1,14,TRBJ1-4
TGTGCCAGTAGTATAACCGGCACAGGCAGCAATGAGCAGTTCTTC,CASSITGTGSNEQFF,.,TRBV19,.,15,TRBJ2-1
TGTGCCATCAGGGGACAGGGAGGGTCCTACGAGCAGTACTTC,CAIRGQGGSYEQYF,few,TRBV10-3,TRBD1,14,TRBJ2-7
TGTGCCAGCAGTTTATTTGCCACAGCGAAATATAATTCACCCCTCCACTTT,CASSLFATAKYNSPLHF,few,TRBV27,.,17,TRBJ1-6
TGTGCCAGCAGCACCCGGACTAGCGGGAGGAACACCGGGGAGCTGTTTTTT,CASSTRTSGRNTGELFF,many,TRBV11-2,TRBD2,17,TRBJ2-2
TGTGCCAGCAGCCCCCGGCCCGGGTACAATGAGCAGTTCTTC,CASSPRPGYNEQFF,many,TRBV7-3,.,14,TRBJ2-1
TGTGCCAGCAGACAGGGCCTGGACTCTGGAAACACCATATATTTT,CASRQGLDSGNTIYF,.,TRBV6-1,.,15,TRBJ1-3
TGTGCCAGCAGCAGAGGGGAGGCTAGCACAGATACGCAGTATTTT,CASSRGEASTDTQYF,medium-sized,TRBV7-7,.,15,TRBJ2-3
TGTGCCAGCAGTCTCCGGGGACAGCTGAGAGGCTACACCTTC,CASSLRGQLRGYTF,.,TRBV2,TRBD1,14,TRBJ1-2
TGTGCCAGTAGTACCGCGACTAGCGCCCAAGAGACCCAGTACTTC,CASSTATSAQETQYF,.,TRBV19,TRBD2,15,TRBJ2-5
TGCAGCACCACGACAGGGAGGTATGGCTACACCTTC,CSTTTGRYGYTF,.,TRBV29-1,TRBD1,12,TRBJ1-2
TGTGCCATCAGCGAAACAGGGGCGCTAGCTAACTATGGCTACACCTTC,CAISETGALANYGYTF,.,TRBV10-3,TRBD1,16,TRBJ1-2
TGTGCCAGACACGAGGGTTCACCCCTCCACTTT,CARHEGSPLHF,.,TRBV7-3,.,11,TRBJ1-6
TGTGCCAGCAGTTTAATGGGAGAGACCCAGTACTTC,CASSLMGETQYF,.,TRBV12-3/TRBV12-4,.,12,TRBJ2-5
TGTGCCAGCAAGGGGCAGATCTATGGCTACACCTTC,CASKGQIYGYTF,many,TRBV28,.,12,TRBJ1-2
TGTGCCCAGTCAGGGACAGGGAGCAATTCACCCCTCCACTTT,CAQSGTGSNSPLHF,many,TRBV30,TRBD1,14,TRBJ1-6